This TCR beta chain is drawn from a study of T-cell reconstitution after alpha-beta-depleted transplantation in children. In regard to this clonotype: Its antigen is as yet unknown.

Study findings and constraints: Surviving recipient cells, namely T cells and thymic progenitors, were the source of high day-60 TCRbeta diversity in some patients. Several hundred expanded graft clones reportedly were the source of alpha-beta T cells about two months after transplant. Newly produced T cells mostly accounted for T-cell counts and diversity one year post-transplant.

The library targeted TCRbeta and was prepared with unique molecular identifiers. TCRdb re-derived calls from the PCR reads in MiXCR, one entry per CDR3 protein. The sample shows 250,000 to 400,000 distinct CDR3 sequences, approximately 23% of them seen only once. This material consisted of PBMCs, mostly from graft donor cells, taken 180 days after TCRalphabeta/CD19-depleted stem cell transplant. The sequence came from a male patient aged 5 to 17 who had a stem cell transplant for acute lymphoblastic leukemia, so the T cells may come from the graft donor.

The CDR3 coding sequence is TGCGCCAGCGGAGGGACAGGGGGGGATGAGACCCAGTACTTC. It is translated as CASGGTGGDETQYF. The genes are TRBV5-1 and TRBJ2-5; 11 nucleotides line up with TRBD1. The CDR3 is 14 residues long. J was trimmed by 5 bases and V by 7 bases; bases with no gene match: 7. The germline V gene encodes CDR1 SGHRS and CDR2 YFSETQ.